This T cell receptor beta chain comes out of a study of shared T cell receptors in the human thymus. Profiled with immunoSEQ multiplex PCR; TCRdb holds only in-frame clones, not every one. The sample has approximately 760,000 clones, 70% to 90% seen once; the top ten hold 0.0095% to 0.011%. The germline gives CDR1 SGHDT, CDR2 YYEEEE. V was cut by 1 base and J by 4 bases, with 12 bases left in between. This CDR3 has 15 amino acids. The same data also contributed to another study, on human thymus T cells. That report adds: Infants served as donors; they were healthy and Finnish and were having corrective surgery for congenital heart defects. Thymus was obtained from resections taken during corrective heart surgery. Related research described strongly overlapping thymic repertoires in unrelated people.

The sequence was obtained from a girl in the first two years of life with a congenital heart defect. Source material: thymocytes. This rearrangement joins TRBV5-6 to TRBJ1-3; D remains unclear. The CDR3 reads CASSLSVQTGNTIYF. The CDR3 nucleotides read TGTGCCAGCAGCTTGTCGGTACAGACCGGAAACACCATATATTTT.